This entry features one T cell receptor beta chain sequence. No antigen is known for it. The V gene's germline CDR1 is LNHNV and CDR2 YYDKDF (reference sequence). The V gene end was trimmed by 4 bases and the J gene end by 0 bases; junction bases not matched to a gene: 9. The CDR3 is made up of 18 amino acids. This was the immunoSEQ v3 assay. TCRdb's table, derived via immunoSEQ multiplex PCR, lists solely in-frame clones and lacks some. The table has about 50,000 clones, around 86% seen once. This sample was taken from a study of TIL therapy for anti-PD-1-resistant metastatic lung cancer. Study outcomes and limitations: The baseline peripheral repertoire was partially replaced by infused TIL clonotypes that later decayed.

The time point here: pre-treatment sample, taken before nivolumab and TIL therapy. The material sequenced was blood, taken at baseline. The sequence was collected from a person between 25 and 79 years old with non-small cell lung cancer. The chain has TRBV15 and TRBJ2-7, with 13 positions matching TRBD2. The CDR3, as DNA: TGTGCCACCAGCACCTCCGGGACTAGCGGGATGCACTCCTACGAGCAGTACTTC. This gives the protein CATSTSGTSGMHSYEQYF.